This record concerns one TCR beta chain sequence. These data originate in a study of blood T cell repertoires in COVID-19. The method was immunoSEQ multiplex PCR; TCRdb's version includes in-frame clones alone and lacks a portion of them. The sample carries 250,000 or so clones, just over 85% recorded once. Germline V gene sequence: CDR1 SGHRS, CDR2 YFSETQ. The CDR3 contains 13 residues. The V gene lost 0 bases and the J gene lost 3 bases, with 7 bases spanning the gap. The rearrangement joins TRBV5-1 to TRBJ2-7, with D unclear. Sequencing was performed on PBMCs or T cells enriched from blood (not recorded which). The sequence came from a middle-aged man who had recovered from COVID-19. The CDR3, as DNA: TGCGCCAGCAGCTTGGTGGAGAACTACGAGCAGTACTTC. Translated, it gives CASSLVENYEQYF.